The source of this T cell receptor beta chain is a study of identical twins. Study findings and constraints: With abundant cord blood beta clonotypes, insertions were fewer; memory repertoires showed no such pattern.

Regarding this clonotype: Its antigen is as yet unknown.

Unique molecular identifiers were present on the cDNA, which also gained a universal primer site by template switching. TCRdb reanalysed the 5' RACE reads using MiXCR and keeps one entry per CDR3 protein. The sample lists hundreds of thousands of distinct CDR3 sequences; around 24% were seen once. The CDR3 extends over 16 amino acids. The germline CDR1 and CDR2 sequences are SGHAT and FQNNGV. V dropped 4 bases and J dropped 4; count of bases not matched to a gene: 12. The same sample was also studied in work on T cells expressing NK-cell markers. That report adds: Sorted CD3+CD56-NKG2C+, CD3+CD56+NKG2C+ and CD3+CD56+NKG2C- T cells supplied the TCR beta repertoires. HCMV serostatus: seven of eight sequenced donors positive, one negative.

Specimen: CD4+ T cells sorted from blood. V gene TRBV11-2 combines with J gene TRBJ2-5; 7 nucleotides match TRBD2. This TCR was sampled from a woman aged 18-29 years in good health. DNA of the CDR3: TGTGCCAGCAGCTCTACCGGTTATAGGGAGGGAGAGACCCAGTACTTC. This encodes CASSSTGYREGETQYF. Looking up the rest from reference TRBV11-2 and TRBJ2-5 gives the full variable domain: EAGVAQSPRYKIIEKRQSVAFWCNPISGHATLYWYQQILGQGPKLLIQFQNNGVVDDSQLPKDRFSAERLKGVDSTLKIQPAKLEDSAVYLCASSSTGYREGETQYFGPGTRLLVL.